A selection of T cell receptor beta chains follows, all from one sample in a study of T cells in Graves' hyperthyroidism and ophthalmopathy. TCRdb processed the multiplex PCR reads anew with MiXCR; each CDR3 protein has one entry. This table holds under 350,000 distinct CDR3 sequences, 21% found once. Sequencing was done on a sample of blood. These TCRs come from a woman aged 50 to 60 with Graves' hyperthyroidism. Each CDR3 is given with its conserved first and last residue. D genes are given only for firm matches. Clone size, where shown, is once, few, many, or a class for clones that have expanded.

d_gene | j_gene | v_gene | abundance | CDR3nt | CDR3aa
. | TRBJ2-2 | TRBV11-3 | . | TGTGCCAGCAGCCCCGATAGCGGTTCCACCGGGGAGCTGTTTTTT | CASSPDSGSTGELFF
. | TRBJ1-3 | TRBV10-3 | few | TGTGCCACCAAGTCTACAGCCTCGCGTTCTGGAAACACCATATATTTT | CATKSTASRSGNTIYF
. | TRBJ2-2 | TRBV28 | many | TGTGCCAGCAACTTCCTAGCTGGGACCGGGGAGCTGTTTTTT | CASNFLAGTGELFF
. | TRBJ1-2 | TRBV28 | many | TGTGCCAGCAGTTTACACAGGGCCTATGGCTACACCTTC | CASSLHRAYGYTF
TRBD1 | TRBJ1-6 | TRBV30 | many | TGTGCCTGGATGCTCGGGGGACAGGGTGGTTCACCCCTCCACTTT | CAWMLGGQGGSPLHF
TRBD1 | TRBJ1-2 | TRBV10-3 | . | TGTGCCATCACAGGCAGGGGGCCCGACTATGGCTACACCTTC | CAITGRGPDYGYTF
TRBD2 | TRBJ2-7 | TRBV19 | few | TGTGCCAGTAACCCCGGGGGGACTTACGAGCAGTACTTC | CASNPGGTYEQYF
TRBD2 | TRBJ2-5 | TRBV5-6 | many | TGTGCCAGCAGCTACCGTATGGCTAGCGGGGGGTATCGGGAGACCCAGTACTTC | CASSYRMASGGYRETQYF
. | TRBJ2-1 | TRBV20-1 | . | TGCAGTGTCACTAGAATGGTCTCCTACAATGAGCAGTTCTTC | CSVTRMVSYNEQFF
. | TRBJ2-7 | TRBV12-3/TRBV12-4 | . | TGTGCCAGCAGTTTAGGGAGACAGACCGTCTACGAGCAGTACTTC | CASSLGRQTVYEQYF